The 12 T cell receptor beta chains below were found in one sample sequenced in a study of shared clonotypes between healthy human individuals. Only in-frame clones appear in the TCRdb table, and some are missing; sequencing was by immunoSEQ multiplex PCR. The sample lists approximately 2.1 million clones, roughly 93% occurring once. Material for sequencing was naive CD4+ T cells from PBMCs. Subset reported: CD45RA+ positively selected. These receptors all come from a man younger than 35 in good health. Some clones in this sample may be carry-over from other donors' samples.

The V gene is TRBV6-6, the J gene TRBJ1-4; D gene uncertain. V was shortened by 1 base and J by 8 bases, with 14 bases between the two germline ends. Germline V gene sequence: CDR1 MNHNY, CDR2 SVGAGI (reference sequence). The CDR3 spans 15 residues. The CDR3 loop is CASSYLQTRSEKLFF. The CDR3 DNA is TGTGCCAGCAGTTACTTGCAGACCCGTTCGGAAAAACTGTTTTTT.

This clone occurred a few times. The chain employs TRBV29-1 and TRBJ1-1; no clear D gene. The germline V gene encodes CDR1 SQVTM and CDR2 ANQGSEA. The ends were cut back, 4 bases at V and 3 bases at J, with 9 bases in the middle. The CDR3 contains 12 residues. Here the CDR3 reads CSVAREYTEAFF. The CDR3 DNA is TGCAGCGTTGCTCGTGAGTACACTGAAGCTTTCTTT. Complete variable domain (other parts from reference TRBV29-1 and TRBJ1-1): SAVISQKPSRDICQRGTSLTIQCQVDSQVTMMFWYRQQPGQSLTLIATANQGSEATYESGFVIDKFPISRPNLTFSTLTVSNMSPEDSSIYLCSVAREYTEAFFGQGTRLTVV.

The rearrangement joins TRBV10-3 to TRBJ2-6; the D gene is possibly TRBD2 (5 bases). This CDR3 contains 15 residues. Between the trimmed V and J ends, which lost 3 bases and 4 bases, there was a span of 10 bases. Germline V gives CDR1 ENHRY, CDR2 SYGVKD. The CDR3 DNA reads as TGTGCCATCAGTGAAGAGGGCTTGGGGGCCAACGTCCTGACTTTC. Protein sequence: CAISEEGLGANVLTF.

The V call is TRBV30, the J call TRBJ2-6; D remains ambiguous. The CDR3 runs to 15 residues. Germline CDR1 reads GTSNPN; CDR2 reads SVGIG (reference sequence). V shed 1 base and J shed 0 bases, with 7 bases lying between them. CDR3 amino acids: CAWSAFNSGANVLTF. The DNA for the CDR3 is TGTGCCTGGAGTGCCTTCAACTCTGGGGCCAACGTCCTGACTTTC.

The chain is built from TRBV5-1 and TRBJ2-5, with D perhaps matching TRBD2 (6 bases). V dropped 4 bases and J dropped 4 bases, with 11 bases sitting between them. Germline assignment: CDR1 SGHRS and CDR2 YFSETQ. The CDR3 length is 13 residues. This CDR3 is CASSREIGETQYF. For the CDR3, the DNA is TGCGCCAGCAGCCGGGAGATAGGAGAGACCCAGTACTTC.

Only one count was recorded for this clone. V is TRBV7-2 and J is TRBJ1-3, with D possibly TRBD1 on 6 matching bases. Germline lookup yields CDR1 SGHTA and CDR2 FQGNSA. The V end was cut by 1 base, the J end by 2 bases, with 9 bases between. The length of the CDR3 is 15 residues. The CDR3 bases are TGTGCCAGCAGCTTAGTCTCAGGGGCTGGAAACACCATATATTTT. This encodes CASSLVSGAGNTIYF.

This chain joins TRBV7-9 and TRBJ2-7; D gene ambiguous. Germline CDR1 is SEHNR and CDR2 is FQNEAQ (reference sequence). The CDR3 covers 16 residues. The V and J ends lost 2 bases and 0 bases respectively, with 14 bases between them. The CDR3 nucleotides read TGTGCCAGCAGCTTAACCGGGCCTTCTAGCTCCTACGAGCAGTACTTC. Translating it yields CASSLTGPSSSYEQYF.

Turning to this clone: Additional DNA sequences in this sample encode the identical CDR3. This chain links TRBV28 with TRBJ1-2; D gene unclear. The germline gives CDR1 MDHEN, CDR2 SYDVKM. Deletions cut 5 bases from V and 3 bases from J, with 7 bases between. The CDR3 runs to 12 residues. CDR3 nucleotides: TGTGCCAGCAGTCCCGTCTACTATGGCTACACCTTC. Its protein is CASSPVYYGYTF.

V gene TRBV28 combines with J gene TRBJ1-2; maybe TRBD1 (5 bases). Germline CDR1 reads MDHEN; CDR2 reads SYDVKM. CDR3 length: 14 amino acids. V lost 5 bases and J lost 4, with 14 bases in between. The CDR3 sequence: CASSIAGRIYGYTF. The DNA of the CDR3 is TGTGCCAGCAGTATAGCAGGGCGGATCTATGGCTACACCTTC.

The chain combines TRBV7-2 with TRBJ2-1, with 7 nucleotides matching TRBD1. Trimming cost V 5 bases and J 11 bases; bases outside gene matches: 9. Germline CDR1 SGHTA, CDR2 FQGNSA. The CDR3 runs 13 residues. This CDR3 is CASSSQGVDKQFF. The DNA for the CDR3 is TGTGCCAGCAGCAGCCAGGGGGTTGATAAGCAGTTCTTC.

On this clone: This CDR3 is also generated by other DNA sequences in the sample. This sequence joins TRBV18 and TRBJ2-7, with D hard to call. The germline gives CDR1 KGHSH, CDR2 LQKENI. The V end was cut by 0 bases, the J end by 5 bases, with 8 bases between. The CDR3 has 13 residues. CDR3 DNA: TGTGCCAGCTCACCACCGAGTATCGACGAGCAGTACTTC. Translation gives CASSPPSIDEQYF.

The chain links TRBV5-8 to TRBJ2-7; TRBD1 matches 12 bases. V dropped 10 bases and J dropped 6; count of bases not matched to a gene: 14. The CDR3 has 15 amino acids. CDR1 is SGHTS, CDR2 YDEGEE, per germline. The CDR3 nucleotides are TGTGCCTGCTATGACCGGGACAGGGGGCGCGGCGAGCAGTACTTC. Translated, it gives CACYDRDRGRGEQYF.